The source of this T cell receptor beta chain is a study of CD8+ T cells in alopecia areata. The V gene's germline CDR1 is LNHNV and CDR2 YYDKDF (reference sequence). With 4 bases clipped from V and 2 bases from J, the junction kept 4 bases outside the gene matches. The length of the CDR3 is 15 residues. Isolated RNA was reverse transcribed into cDNA used as the sequencing template. Data came from immunoSEQ multiplex PCR; TCRdb stores just in-frame clones and leaves some out. The data show approximately 150,000 clones, roughly 86% seen once. Treatment indicated: oral pan-JAK inhibitor, 5-10 mg twice daily.

The sequences come from CD8+ T cells sorted from blood, collected at week 4, from a patient treated with tofacitinib. The source of this sequence is a human donor with alopecia areata. This chain links TRBV15 with TRBJ1-2; 10 bases map to TRBD1. Here the CDR3 reads CATSMDRGMNYGYTF. The CDR3, as DNA: TGTGCCACCAGCATGGACAGGGGGATGAACTATGGCTACACCTTC.